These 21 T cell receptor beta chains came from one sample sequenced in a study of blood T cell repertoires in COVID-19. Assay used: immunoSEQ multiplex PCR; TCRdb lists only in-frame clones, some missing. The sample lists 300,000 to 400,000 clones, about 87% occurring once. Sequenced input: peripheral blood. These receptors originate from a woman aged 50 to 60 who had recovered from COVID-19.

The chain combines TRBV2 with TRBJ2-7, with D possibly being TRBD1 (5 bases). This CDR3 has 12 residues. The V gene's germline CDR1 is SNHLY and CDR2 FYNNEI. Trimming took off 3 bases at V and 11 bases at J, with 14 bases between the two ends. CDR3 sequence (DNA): TGTGCCAGCAGTGACACCGGACGACAGAAGTACTTC. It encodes CASSDTGRQKYF.

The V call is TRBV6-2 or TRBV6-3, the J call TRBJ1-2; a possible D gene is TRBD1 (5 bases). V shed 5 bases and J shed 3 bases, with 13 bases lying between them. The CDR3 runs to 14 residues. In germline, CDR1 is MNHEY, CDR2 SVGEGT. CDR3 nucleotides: TGTGCCAGCAGTCCCGGGGGTTTCGACTATGGCTACACCTTC. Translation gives CASSPGGFDYGYTF.

CDR3 amino acids: CASSLEWGGYGYTF. CDR3 DNA: TGTGCCAGCAGCTTAGAGTGGGGCGGATATGGCTACACCTTC. The chain is built from TRBV11-2 and TRBJ1-2; maybe TRBD1 (5 bases). The CDR3 has 14 amino acids. Germline CDR1 is SGHAT and CDR2 is FQNNGV. V was clipped by 0 bases and J by 5 bases, with 10 bases between them.

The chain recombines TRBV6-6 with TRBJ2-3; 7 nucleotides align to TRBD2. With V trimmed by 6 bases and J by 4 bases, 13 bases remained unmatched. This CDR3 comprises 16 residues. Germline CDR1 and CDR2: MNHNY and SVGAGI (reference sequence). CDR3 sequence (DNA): TGTGCCAGCAGCGGGGGGAAGTGGCTCGGCGCAGATACGCAGTATTTT. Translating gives CASSGGKWLGADTQYF.

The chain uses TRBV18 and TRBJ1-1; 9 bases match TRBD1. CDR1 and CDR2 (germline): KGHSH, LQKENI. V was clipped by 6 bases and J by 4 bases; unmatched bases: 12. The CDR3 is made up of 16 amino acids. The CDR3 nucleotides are TGTGCCAGCTCCTTAGGACAGGGGAGAGGTAGCACTGAAGCTTTCTTT. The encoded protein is CASSLGQGRGSTEAFF.

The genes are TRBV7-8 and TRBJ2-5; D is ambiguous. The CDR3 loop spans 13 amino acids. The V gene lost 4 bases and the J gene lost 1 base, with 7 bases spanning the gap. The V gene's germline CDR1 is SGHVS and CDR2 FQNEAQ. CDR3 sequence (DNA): TGTGCCAGCAGCTCGGGTTTCCAAGAGACCCAGTACTTC. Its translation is CASSSGFQETQYF.

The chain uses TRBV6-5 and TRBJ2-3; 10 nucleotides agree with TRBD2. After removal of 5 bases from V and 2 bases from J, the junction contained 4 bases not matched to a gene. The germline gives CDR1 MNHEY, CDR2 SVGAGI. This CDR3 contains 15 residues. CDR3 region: CASSRSGGYTDTQYF. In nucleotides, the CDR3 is TGTGCCAGCAGTCGTAGCGGGGGGTACACAGATACGCAGTATTTT.

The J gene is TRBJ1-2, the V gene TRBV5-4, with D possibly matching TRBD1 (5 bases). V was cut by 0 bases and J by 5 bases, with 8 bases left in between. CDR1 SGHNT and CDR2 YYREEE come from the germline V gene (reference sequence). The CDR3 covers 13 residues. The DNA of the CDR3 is TGTGCCAGCAGCTTGGACACAGGATATGGCTACACCTTC. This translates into CASSLDTGYGYTF. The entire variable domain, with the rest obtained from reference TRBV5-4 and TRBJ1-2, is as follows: ETGVTQSPTHLIKTRGQQVTLRCSSQSGHNTVSWYQQALGQGPQFIFQYYREEENGRGNFPPRFSGLQFPNYSSELNVNALELDDSALYLCASSLDTGYGYTFGSGTRLTVV.

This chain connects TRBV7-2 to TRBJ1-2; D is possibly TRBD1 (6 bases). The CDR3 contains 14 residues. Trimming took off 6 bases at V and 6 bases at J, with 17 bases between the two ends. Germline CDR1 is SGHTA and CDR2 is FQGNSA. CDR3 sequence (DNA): TGTGCCAGCAGTTCAGACAGACAGGTCCATGGCTACACCTTC. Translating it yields CASSSDRQVHGYTF.

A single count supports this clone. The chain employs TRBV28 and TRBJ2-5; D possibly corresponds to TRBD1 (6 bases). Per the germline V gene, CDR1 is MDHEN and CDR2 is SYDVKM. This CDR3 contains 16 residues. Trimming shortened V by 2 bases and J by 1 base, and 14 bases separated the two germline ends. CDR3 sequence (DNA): TGTGCCAGCAGTTTAGTGGCTTTGGGGGCCCAAGAGACCCAGTACTTC. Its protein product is CASSLVALGAQETQYF.

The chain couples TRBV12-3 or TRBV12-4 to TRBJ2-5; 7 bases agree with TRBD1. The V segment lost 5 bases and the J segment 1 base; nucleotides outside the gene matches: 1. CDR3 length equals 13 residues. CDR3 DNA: TGTGCCAGCAGTGGGACAGTCCAAGAGACCCAGTACTTC. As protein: CASSGTVQETQYF.

The CDR3 protein is CASSEIIPGQGARMNTEAFF. The DNA for the CDR3 is TGTGCCAGCAGTGAAATTATCCCGGGACAGGGAGCTCGGATGAACACTGAAGCTTTCTTT. The chain recombines TRBV6-1 with TRBJ1-1; TRBD1 matches 9 bases. Trimming at V came to 2 bases and at J to 0 bases, leaving 16 bases not matched to a gene. The CDR3 sequence is 20 residues long. Germline V gene sequence: CDR1 MNHNS, CDR2 SASEGT.

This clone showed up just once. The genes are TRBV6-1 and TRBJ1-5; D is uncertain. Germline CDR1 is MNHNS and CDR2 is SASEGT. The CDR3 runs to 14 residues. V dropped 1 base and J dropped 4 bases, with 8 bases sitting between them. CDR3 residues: CASSEVAGNQPQHF. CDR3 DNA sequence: TGTGCCAGCAGTGAAGTTGCAGGAAATCAGCCCCAGCATTTT.

For the CDR3, the DNA is TGTGCCAGCAGTTTGACAGGGTACCAAGAGACCCAGTACTTC. Encoded protein: CASSLTGYQETQYF. This chain joins TRBV28 and TRBJ2-5; 7 positions agree with TRBD1. The V gene end was trimmed by 3 bases and the J gene end by 0 bases; junction bases not matched to a gene: 1. Germline CDR1 reads MDHEN; CDR2 reads SYDVKM. The length of the CDR3 is 14 residues.

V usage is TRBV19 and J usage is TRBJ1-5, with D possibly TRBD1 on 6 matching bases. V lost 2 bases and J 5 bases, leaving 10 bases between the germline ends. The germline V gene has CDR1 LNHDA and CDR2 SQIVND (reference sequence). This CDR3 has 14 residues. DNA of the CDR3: TGTGCCAGTAGTATAAGGGGGGGCCATCAGCCCCAGCATTTT. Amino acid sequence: CASSIRGGHQPQHF.

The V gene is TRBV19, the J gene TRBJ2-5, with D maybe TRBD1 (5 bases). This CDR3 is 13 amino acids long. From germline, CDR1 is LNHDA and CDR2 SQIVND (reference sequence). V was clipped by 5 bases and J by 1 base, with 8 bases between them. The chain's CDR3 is CASSSGFQETQYF. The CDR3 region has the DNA TGTGCCAGTAGTTCAGGGTTCCAAGAGACCCAGTACTTC. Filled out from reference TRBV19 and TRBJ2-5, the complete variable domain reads DGGITQSPKYLFRKEGQNVTLSCEQNLNHDAMYWYRQDPGQGLRLIYYSQIVNDFQKGDIAEGYSVSREKKESFPLTVTSAQKNPTAFYLCASSSGFQETQYFGPGTRLLVL.

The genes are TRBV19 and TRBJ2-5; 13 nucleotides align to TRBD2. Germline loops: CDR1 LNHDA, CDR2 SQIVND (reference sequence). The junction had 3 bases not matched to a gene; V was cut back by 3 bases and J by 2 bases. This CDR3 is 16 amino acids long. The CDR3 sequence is CASSIWTSGGQETQYF. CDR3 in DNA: TGTGCCAGTAGTATCTGGACTAGCGGGGGACAAGAGACCCAGTACTTC. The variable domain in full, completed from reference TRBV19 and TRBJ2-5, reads DGGITQSPKYLFRKEGQNVTLSCEQNLNHDAMYWYRQDPGQGLRLIYYSQIVNDFQKGDIAEGYSVSREKKESFPLTVTSAQKNPTAFYLCASSIWTSGGQETQYFGPGTRLLVL.

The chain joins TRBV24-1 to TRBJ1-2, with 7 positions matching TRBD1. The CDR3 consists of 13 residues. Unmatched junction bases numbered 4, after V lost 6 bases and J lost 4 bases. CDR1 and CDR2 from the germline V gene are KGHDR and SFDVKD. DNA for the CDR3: TGTGCCACCAGTACGGGACAGACCTATGGCTACACCTTC. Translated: CATSTGQTYGYTF.

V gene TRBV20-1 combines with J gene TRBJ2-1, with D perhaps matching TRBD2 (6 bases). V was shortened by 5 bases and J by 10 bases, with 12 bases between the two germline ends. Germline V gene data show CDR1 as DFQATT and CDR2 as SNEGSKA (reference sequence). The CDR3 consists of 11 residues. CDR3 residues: CSALAYPEQFF. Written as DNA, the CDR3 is TGCAGTGCTCTAGCGTACCCCGAGCAGTTCTTC.

The DNA for the CDR3 is TGTGCCAGCAGCTTAGGACAGCTAAATGGCTACACCTTC. This encodes CASSLGQLNGYTF. The V and J genes are TRBV7-2 and TRBJ1-2; a weak D match, TRBD1 (5 bases). The CDR3 loop spans 13 amino acids. The ends were cut back, 1 base at V and 6 bases at J, with 9 bases in the middle. Germline V gene data show CDR1 as SGHTA and CDR2 as FQGNSA. Full variable domain (outside the CDR3, taken from reference TRBV7-2 and TRBJ1-2): GAGVSQSPSNKVTEKGKDVELRCDPISGHTALYWYRQSLGQGLEFLIYFQGNSAPDKSGLPSDRFSAERTGGSVSTLTIQRTQQEDSAVYLCASSLGQLNGYTFGSGTRLTVV.

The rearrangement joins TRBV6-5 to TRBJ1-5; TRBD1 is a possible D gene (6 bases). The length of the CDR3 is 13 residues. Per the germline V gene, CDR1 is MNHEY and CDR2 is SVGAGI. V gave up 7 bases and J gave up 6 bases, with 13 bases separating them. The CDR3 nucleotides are TGTGCCAGCACGTGGACAGTCACTCAGCCCCAGCATTTT. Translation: CASTWTVTQPQHF.